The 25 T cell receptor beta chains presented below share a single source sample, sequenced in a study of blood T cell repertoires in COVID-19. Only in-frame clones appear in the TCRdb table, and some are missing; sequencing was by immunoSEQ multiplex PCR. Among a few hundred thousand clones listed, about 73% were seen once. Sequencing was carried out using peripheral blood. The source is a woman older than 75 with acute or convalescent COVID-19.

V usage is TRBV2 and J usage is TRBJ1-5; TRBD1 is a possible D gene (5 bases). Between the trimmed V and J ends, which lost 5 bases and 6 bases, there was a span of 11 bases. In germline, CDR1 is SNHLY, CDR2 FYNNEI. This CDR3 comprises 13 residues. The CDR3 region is CASSTRGTQPQHF. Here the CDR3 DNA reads TGTGCCAGCAGTACCCGGGGGACTCAGCCCCAGCATTTT.

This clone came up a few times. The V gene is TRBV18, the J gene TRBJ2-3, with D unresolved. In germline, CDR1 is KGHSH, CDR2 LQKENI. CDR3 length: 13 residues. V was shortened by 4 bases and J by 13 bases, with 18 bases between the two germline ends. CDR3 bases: TGTGCCAGCTCACGGTTGGCCGGCGAGGTCAAGTATTTT. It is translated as CASSRLAGEVKYF.

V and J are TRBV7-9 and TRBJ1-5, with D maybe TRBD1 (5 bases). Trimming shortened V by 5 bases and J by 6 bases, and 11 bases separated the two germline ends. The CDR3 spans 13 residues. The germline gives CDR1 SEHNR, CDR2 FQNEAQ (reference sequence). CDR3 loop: CASSPSGGQPQHF. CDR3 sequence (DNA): TGTGCCAGCAGCCCATCGGGGGGTCAGCCCCAGCATTTT.

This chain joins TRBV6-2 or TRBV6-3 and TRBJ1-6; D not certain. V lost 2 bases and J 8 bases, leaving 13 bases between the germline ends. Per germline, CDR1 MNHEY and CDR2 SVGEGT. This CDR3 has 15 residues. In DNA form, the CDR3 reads TGTGCCAGCAGTTACGACCTAGGAAGGTATTCACCCCTCCACTTT. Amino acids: CASSYDLGRYSPLHF.

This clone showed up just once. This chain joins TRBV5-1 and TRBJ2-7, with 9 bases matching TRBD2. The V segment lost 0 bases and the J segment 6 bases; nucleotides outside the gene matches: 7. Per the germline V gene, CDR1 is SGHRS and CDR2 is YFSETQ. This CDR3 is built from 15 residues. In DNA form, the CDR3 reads TGCGCCAGCAGCTTGGAGGCGGGAGGGCCCTCCGAGCAGTACTTC. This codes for CASSLEAGGPSEQYF.

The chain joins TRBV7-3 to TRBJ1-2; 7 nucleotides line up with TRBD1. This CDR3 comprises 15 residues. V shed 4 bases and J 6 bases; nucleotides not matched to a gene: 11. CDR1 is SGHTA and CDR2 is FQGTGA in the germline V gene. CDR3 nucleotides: TGTGCCAGCAGCTCCCCCAGAGGGGGCGCACATGGCTACACCTTC. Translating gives CASSSPRGGAHGYTF.

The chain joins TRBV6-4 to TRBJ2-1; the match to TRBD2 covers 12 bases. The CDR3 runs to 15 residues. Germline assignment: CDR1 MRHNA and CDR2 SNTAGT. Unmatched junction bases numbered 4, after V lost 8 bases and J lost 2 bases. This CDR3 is CASSSSGGAYNEQFF. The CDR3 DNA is TGTGCCAGCTCATCTAGCGGGGGGGCCTACAATGAGCAGTTCTTC.

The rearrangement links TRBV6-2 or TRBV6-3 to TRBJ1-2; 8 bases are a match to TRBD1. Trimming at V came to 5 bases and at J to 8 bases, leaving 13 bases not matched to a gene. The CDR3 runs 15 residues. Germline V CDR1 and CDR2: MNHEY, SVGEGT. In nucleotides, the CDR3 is TGTGCCAGCAGTAGGTCCGGACAGGGTCTTTACGGCTACACCTTC. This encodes CASSRSGQGLYGYTF.

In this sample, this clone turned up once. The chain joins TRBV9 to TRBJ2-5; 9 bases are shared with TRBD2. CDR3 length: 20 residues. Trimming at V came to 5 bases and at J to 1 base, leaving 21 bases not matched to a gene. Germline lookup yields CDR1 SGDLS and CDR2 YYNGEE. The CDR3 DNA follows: TGTGCCAGCAGTCGAAGATATGGGGGTTCGCTAGCGGGGATCCAAGAGACCCAGTACTTC. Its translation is CASSRRYGGSLAGIQETQYF.

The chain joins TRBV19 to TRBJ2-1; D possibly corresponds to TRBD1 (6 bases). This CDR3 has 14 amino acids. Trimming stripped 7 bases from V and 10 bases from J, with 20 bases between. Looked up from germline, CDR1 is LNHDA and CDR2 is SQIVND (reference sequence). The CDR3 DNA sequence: TGTGCCAGTAACATAGGACAGAACGCAGGCGAGCAGTTCTTC. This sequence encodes CASNIGQNAGEQFF.

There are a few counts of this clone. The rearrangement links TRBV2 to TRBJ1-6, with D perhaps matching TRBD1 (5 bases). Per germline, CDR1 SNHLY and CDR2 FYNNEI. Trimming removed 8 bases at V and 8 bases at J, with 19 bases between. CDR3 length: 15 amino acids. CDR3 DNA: TGTGCCAGCGCTAGACCAGGACATCAAGATTCACCCCTCCACTTT. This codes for CASARPGHQDSPLHF.

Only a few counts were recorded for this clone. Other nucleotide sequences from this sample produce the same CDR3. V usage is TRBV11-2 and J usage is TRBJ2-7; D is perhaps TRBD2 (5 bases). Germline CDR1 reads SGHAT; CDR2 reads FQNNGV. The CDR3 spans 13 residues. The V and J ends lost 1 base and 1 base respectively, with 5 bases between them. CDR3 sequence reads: CASSLAGSYEQYF. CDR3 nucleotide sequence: TGTGCCAGCAGCTTAGCGGGGTCCTACGAGCAGTACTTC.

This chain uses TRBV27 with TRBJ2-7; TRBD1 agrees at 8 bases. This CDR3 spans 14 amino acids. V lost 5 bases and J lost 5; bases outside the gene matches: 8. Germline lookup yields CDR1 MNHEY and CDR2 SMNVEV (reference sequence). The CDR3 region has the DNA TGTGCCAGCAGTGGCGGCAGGGGGCTGAACGAGCAGTACTTC. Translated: CASSGGRGLNEQYF.

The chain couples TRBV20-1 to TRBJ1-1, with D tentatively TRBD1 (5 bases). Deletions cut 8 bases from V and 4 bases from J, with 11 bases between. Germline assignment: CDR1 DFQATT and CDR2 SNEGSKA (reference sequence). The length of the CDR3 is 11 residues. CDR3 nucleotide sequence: TGCAGTCTAAATAGGGGCACTGAAGCTTTCTTT. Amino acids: CSLNRGTEAFF.

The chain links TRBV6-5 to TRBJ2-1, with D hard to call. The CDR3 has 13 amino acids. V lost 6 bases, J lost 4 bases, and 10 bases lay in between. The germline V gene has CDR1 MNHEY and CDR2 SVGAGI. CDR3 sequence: CASSQIGYNEQFF. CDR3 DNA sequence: TGTGCCAGCAGCCAAATCGGGTACAATGAGCAGTTCTTC.

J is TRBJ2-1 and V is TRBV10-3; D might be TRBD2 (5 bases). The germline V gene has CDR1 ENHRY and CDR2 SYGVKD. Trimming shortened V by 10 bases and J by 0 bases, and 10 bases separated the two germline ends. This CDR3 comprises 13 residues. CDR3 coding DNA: TGTGCCACCGGGGAGAGCTCCTACAATGAGCAGTTCTTC. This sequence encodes CATGESSYNEQFF.

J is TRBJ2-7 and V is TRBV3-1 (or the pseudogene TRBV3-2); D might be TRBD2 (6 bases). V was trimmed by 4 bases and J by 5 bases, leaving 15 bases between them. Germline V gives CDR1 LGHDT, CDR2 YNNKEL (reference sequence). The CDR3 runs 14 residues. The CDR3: CASSPRTTYHEQYF. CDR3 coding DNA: TGTGCCAGCAGCCCGCGGACTACCTATCACGAGCAGTACTTC.

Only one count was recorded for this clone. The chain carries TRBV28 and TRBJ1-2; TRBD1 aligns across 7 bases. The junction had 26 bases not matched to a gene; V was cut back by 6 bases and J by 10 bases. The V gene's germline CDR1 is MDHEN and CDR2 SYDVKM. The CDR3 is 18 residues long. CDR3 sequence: CASRIGPMTGSIPLDYTF. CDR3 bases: TGTGCCAGCAGAATCGGACCAATGACAGGGTCCATCCCCCTTGACTACACCTTC.

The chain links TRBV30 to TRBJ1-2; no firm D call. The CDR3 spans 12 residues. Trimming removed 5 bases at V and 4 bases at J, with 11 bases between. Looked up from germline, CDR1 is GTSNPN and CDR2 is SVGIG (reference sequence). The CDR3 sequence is CAWSRARYGYTF. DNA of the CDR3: TGTGCCTGGTCGCGGGCTCGCTATGGCTACACCTTC. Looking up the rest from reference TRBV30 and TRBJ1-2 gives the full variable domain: SQTIHQWPATLVQPVGSPLSLECTVEGTSNPNLYWYRQAAGRGLQLLFYSVGIGQISSEVPQNLSASRPQDRQFILSSKKLLLSDSGFYLCAWSRARYGYTFGSGTRLTVV.

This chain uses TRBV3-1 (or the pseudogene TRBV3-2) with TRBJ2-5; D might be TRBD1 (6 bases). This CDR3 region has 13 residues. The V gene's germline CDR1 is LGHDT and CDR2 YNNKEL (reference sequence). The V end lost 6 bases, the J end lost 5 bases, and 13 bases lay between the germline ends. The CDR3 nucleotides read TGTGCCAGCAGTGGGGGCTGGGTGGAGACCCAGTACTTC. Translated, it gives CASSGGWVETQYF.

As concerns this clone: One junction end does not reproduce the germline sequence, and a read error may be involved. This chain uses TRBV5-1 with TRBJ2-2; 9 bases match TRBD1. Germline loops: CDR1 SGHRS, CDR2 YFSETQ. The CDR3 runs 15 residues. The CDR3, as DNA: TGCGCCAGCACCTTGGCGACAGGGGGGGCCGGGGAGCTGTTTTTT. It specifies CASTLATGGAGELFF.

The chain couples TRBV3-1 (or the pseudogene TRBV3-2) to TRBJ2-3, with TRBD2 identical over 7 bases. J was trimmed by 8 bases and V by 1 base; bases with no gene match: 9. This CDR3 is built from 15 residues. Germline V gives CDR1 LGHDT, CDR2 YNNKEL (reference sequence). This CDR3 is CASSQVASGRGTQYF. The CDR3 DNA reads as TGTGCCAGCAGCCAAGTAGCTAGCGGTAGGGGTACGCAGTATTTT.

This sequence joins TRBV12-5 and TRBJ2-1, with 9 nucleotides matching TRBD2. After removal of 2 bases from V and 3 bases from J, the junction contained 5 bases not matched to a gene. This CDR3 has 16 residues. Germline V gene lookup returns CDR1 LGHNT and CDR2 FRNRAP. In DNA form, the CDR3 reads TGTGCTAGTGGTTTGCTAGCGGGATCGGTCTACAATGAGCAGTTCTTC. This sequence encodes CASGLLAGSVYNEQFF.

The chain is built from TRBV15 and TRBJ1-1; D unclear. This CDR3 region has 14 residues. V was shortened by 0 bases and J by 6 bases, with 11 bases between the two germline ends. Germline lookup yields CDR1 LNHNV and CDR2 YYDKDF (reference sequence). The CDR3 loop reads CATSRDLVVAEAFF. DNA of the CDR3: TGTGCCACCAGCAGAGATCTTGTAGTAGCTGAAGCTTTCTTT.

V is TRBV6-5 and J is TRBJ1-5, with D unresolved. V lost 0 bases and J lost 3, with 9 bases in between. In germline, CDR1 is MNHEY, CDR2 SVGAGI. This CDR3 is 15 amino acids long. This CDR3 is CASSYSAGTNQPQHF. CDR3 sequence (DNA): TGTGCCAGCAGTTACTCAGCAGGTACCAATCAGCCCCAGCATTTT.